This T cell receptor beta chain is from a study of blood T cell repertoires in COVID-19. Study background: The samples span acute and convalescent COVID-19 from the United States, Italy and Spain. In each case, the material was cDNA or gDNA derived from T cells, B-cell-depleted T cells, or PBMCs.

Original data processing: Amplified reference gene primers provided the basis for estimating nucleated cell counts. Repertoires were generated with immunoSEQ multiplex PCR, while TCRdb's copy carries only in-frame clones and drops some. That table supplies the V and J calls and clone size; D and trimming were determined from the DNA. The sample lists 250,000 to 350,000 clones, over 75% occurring once. The length of the CDR3 is 17 residues. With V trimmed by 3 bases and J by 1 base, 10 bases remained unmatched. Looked up from germline, CDR1 is SGDLS and CDR2 is YYNGEE. Sequencing was done on a sample of peripheral blood. The clonotype was recovered from a woman aged 60-70 years with acute or convalescent COVID-19. The gene calls are TRBV9 and TRBJ1-2; 9 bases are a match to TRBD1. The CDR3 here is CASSGQGVSLLNYGYTF. For the CDR3, the DNA is TGTGCCAGCAGCGGACAGGGGGTTTCCCTCCTTAACTATGGCTACACCTTC.